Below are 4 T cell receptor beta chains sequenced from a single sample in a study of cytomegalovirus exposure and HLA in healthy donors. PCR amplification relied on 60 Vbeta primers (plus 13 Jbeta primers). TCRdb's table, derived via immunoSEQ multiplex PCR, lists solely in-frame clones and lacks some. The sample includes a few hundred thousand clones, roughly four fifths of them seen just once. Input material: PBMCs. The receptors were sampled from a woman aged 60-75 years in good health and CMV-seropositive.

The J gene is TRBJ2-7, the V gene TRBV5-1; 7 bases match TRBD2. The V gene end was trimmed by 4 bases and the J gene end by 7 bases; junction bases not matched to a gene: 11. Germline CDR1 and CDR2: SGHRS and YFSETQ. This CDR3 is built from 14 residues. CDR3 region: CASSPAGEGWEQYF. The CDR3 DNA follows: TGCGCCAGCAGCCCGGCGGGAGAAGGATGGGAGCAGTACTTC.

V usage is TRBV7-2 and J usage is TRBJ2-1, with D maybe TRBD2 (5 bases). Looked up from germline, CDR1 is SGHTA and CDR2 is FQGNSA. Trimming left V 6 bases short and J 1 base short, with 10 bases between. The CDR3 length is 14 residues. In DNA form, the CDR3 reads TGTGCCAGCAGGGGGAGATCGTCCTACAATGAGCAGTTCTTC. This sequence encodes CASRGRSSYNEQFF.

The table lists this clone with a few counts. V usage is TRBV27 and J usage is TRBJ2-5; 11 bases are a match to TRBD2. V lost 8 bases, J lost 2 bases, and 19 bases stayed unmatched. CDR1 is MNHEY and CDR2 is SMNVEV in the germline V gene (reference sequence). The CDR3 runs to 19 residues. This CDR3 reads CASWGGATLGTSGQETQYF. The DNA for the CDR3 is TGTGCCAGCTGGGGGGGGGCAACTCTCGGGACTAGCGGTCAAGAGACCCAGTACTTC.

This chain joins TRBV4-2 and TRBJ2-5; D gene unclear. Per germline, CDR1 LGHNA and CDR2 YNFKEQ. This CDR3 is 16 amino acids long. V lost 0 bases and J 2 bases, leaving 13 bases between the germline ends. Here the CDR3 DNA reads TGTGCCAGCAGCCAAGATTGGGCTGGTAGTCAAGAGACCCAGTACTTC. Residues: CASSQDWAGSQETQYF.